Described below is a single T cell receptor (beta chain) sequence and its context. Its specificity is not known. The PCR contained 60 Vbeta and 13 Jbeta primers. Using immunoSEQ multiplex PCR, the repertoire was profiled, and TCRdb retains in-frame clones only, with some absent. The sample has roughly 150,000 clones; roughly 79% are singletons. The data derive from a study of cytomegalovirus exposure and HLA in healthy donors. Study-wide results and limits: Accounts indicate the classifier identified cytomegalovirus status with strong specificity and sensitivity.

Trimming left V 0 bases short and J 3 bases short, with 10 bases between. The CDR3 sequence is 15 residues long. Germline V gene sequence: CDR1 SGHAT, CDR2 FQNNGV. The material sequenced was PBMCs. The TCR sequence derives from a middle-aged woman in good health and CMV-seronegative. The V call is TRBV11-2, the J call TRBJ2-3; D unclear. CDR3 in DNA: TGTGCCAGCAGCTTAGATGCCGGTAGAACAGATACGCAGTATTTT. It specifies CASSLDAGRTDTQYF.